Sequencing of this T cell receptor beta chain was carried out in a study of glioma-infiltrating T cells. In regard to this clonotype: Its target is unknown.

The iRepertoire nested amplicon-rescue multiplex PCR amplified TCR alpha and beta CDR3s from RNA. For one-step reverse transcription and amplification, about 85-400 ng of tissue mRNA or PBMC total RNA was used. TCRdb re-called the multiplex PCR reads through MiXCR, storing one row per CDR3 protein. The sample comprises over 130,000 distinct CDR3 sequences, 35% to 50% of which are singletons, and more than 15% rests with the top ten. CDR3 length: 14 amino acids. The J segment lost 9 bases and the V segment lost 6 bases, leaving 15 bases of the junction unmatched. The germline V gene has CDR1 DFQATT and CDR2 SNEGSKA (reference sequence). Points from the study as a whole: Only very few CDR3 sequences appeared in both tissue and blood. Non-neoplastic patients had below-expected tissue-blood divergence, while all gliomas exceeded expectation.

Sequencing was carried out using glioma tissue, nonneoplastic brain tissue, or PBMCs (not recorded which). V gene TRBV20-1 combines with J gene TRBJ2-5; 8 bases are shared with TRBD2. The origin of this receptor is a human donor with low-grade glioma or glioblastoma, undergoing nonglioma brain surgery, or in good health (not recorded which). The CDR3 is CSAPQGRSGGPQYF. The DNA for the CDR3 is TGCAGTGCCCCACAGGGCAGGTCGGGGGGGCCCCAGTACTTC.